Following are 18 T cell receptor beta chains from one sample sequenced in a study of identical twins. TCRdb used MiXCR to reprocess the 5' RACE reads, holding one entry per CDR3 protein. The sample has about 390,000 distinct CDR3 sequences; roughly 9% are singletons. The sample taken for sequencing was naive T cells sorted from blood. The source is a woman aged 45-65 years in good health.

V and J are TRBV5-1 and TRBJ2-2; D unresolved. V shed 0 bases and J shed 4 bases, with 10 bases lying between them. This CDR3 has 15 residues. Germline V lookup: CDR1 SGHRS, CDR2 YFSETQ. CDR3 nucleotide sequence: TGCGCCAGCAGCTTGGCCACCGCCCCCACCGGGGAGCTGTTTTTT. This gives the protein CASSLATAPTGELFF.

This clonotype was seen at least ten times. CDR3 in amino acids: CASRRTVSPDTQYF. As DNA, the CDR3 is TGTGCCAGCAGACGGACAGTTAGCCCAGATACGCAGTATTTT. The chain carries TRBV6-2 or TRBV6-3 and TRBJ2-3, with D tentatively TRBD1 (6 bases). CDR3 size: 14 residues. Trimming shortened V by 6 bases and J by 4 bases, and 14 bases separated the two germline ends. The germline V gene has CDR1 MNHEY and CDR2 SVGEGT.

The J gene is TRBJ2-7, the V gene TRBV5-1; tentative D call: TRBD1 (5 bases). V was cut by 0 bases and J by 6 bases, with 7 bases left in between. Germline CDR1 is SGHRS and CDR2 is YFSETQ. This CDR3 is built from 12 residues. CDR3 in DNA: TGCGCCAGCAGCTTGGTTGGGGCCGAGCAGTACTTC. Amino acid sequence: CASSLVGAEQYF. Filled out from reference TRBV5-1 and TRBJ2-7, the complete variable domain reads KAGVTQTPRYLIKTRGQQVTLSCSPISGHRSVSWYQQTPGQGLQFLFEYFSETQRNKGNFPGRFSGRQFSNSRSEMNVSTLELGDSALYLCASSLVGAEQYFGPGTRLTVT.

This clonotype showed up just a few times. The V and J genes are TRBV2 and TRBJ2-3; no clear D gene. CDR3 size: 10 residues. Germline CDR1 SNHLY, CDR2 FYNNEI. V was shortened by 5 bases and J by 6 bases, with 3 bases between the two germline ends. CDR3 sequence (DNA): TGTGCCAGCAGTCGGGATACGCAGTATTTT. Translation gives CASSRDTQYF.

V and J are TRBV6-2 or TRBV6-3 and TRBJ2-5; weak D call: TRBD2 (6 bases). CDR3 length: 13 amino acids. Germline loops: CDR1 MNHEY, CDR2 SVGEGT. Deletions cut 6 bases from V and 1 base from J, with 9 bases between. The CDR3 DNA sequence: TGTGCCAGCAGGCCTAGCGCCCAAGAGACCCAGTACTTC. It encodes CASRPSAQETQYF.

The V gene is TRBV12-3 or TRBV12-4, the J gene TRBJ2-2, with D tentatively TRBD2 (6 bases). Trimming shortened V by 2 bases and J by 4 bases, and 11 bases separated the two germline ends. The CDR3 totals 15 residues. In nucleotides, the CDR3 is TGTGCCAGCAGTTTAAAAGTGGGACTCACCGGGGAGCTGTTTTTT. This codes for CASSLKVGLTGELFF.

J is TRBJ2-6 and V is TRBV12-3 or TRBV12-4, with unresolved D. This CDR3 region has 15 residues. Trimming pared 6 bases from V and 3 bases from J, leaving 12 bases between. CDR3 region: CASSRNIGGANVLTF. CDR3 in DNA: TGTGCCAGCAGCCGAAATATAGGTGGGGCCAACGTCCTGACTTTC.

The chain combines TRBV20-1 with TRBJ2-3, with TRBD2 identical over 9 bases. J lost 3 bases, V lost 5 bases, and 9 bases had no gene match. Per the germline V gene, CDR1 is DFQATT and CDR2 is SNEGSKA (reference sequence). This CDR3 comprises 15 residues. This chain's CDR3 is CSAPRGSGGTDTQYF. The CDR3 coding sequence is TGCAGTGCTCCCCGGGGTAGCGGGGGTACAGATACGCAGTATTTT.

This clonotype turned up a few times. The CDR3 reads CASSLKGGPTDTQYF. CDR3 sequence (DNA): TGTGCCAGCAGCTTGAAAGGAGGGCCAACAGATACGCAGTATTTT. The genes are TRBV5-5 and TRBJ2-3; the D gene is possibly TRBD2 (6 bases). Germline V gene sequence: CDR1 SGHKS, CDR2 YYEKEE (reference sequence). V lost 1 base and J lost 3, with 12 bases in between. This CDR3 contains 15 residues.

Note on this clonotype: The CDR3 carries no conserved terminal phenylalanine or tryptophan, so it likely arises from a read error. The genes are TRBV10-3 and TRBJ2-7; tentatively, D is TRBD1 (6 bases). Germline V gene lookup returns CDR1 ENHRY and CDR2 SYGVKD. CDR3 length: 13 residues. Trimming left V 7 bases short and J 3 bases short, with 13 bases between. The CDR3 region is CAINGQRNYEQYL. In nucleotides, the CDR3 is TGTGCCATCAACGGACAGAGAAACTACGAGCAGTACCTC.

This clonotype came up a few times. The chain combines TRBV14 with TRBJ1-1, with D possibly TRBD1 on 6 matching bases. V lost 1 base to trimming and J lost 3 bases, with 12 bases between them. Germline V lookup: CDR1 SGHDN, CDR2 FVKESK. The CDR3 is made up of 15 amino acids. CDR3 amino acids: CASSQVGGADTEAFF. CDR3 DNA sequence: TGTGCCAGCAGCCAAGTGGGGGGGGCCGACACTGAAGCTTTCTTT.

This clonotype was counted between two and nine times. V usage is TRBV6-5 and J usage is TRBJ2-5; tentatively, D is TRBD1 (5 bases). Germline CDR1 is MNHEY and CDR2 is SVGAGI. Between the trimmed V and J ends, which lost 6 bases and 5 bases, there was a span of 13 bases. The CDR3 loop spans 13 amino acids. CDR3 region: CASRFPGYETQYF. CDR3 in DNA: TGTGCCAGCAGGTTCCCAGGGTACGAGACCCAGTACTTC.

The genes are TRBV20-1 and TRBJ2-1; the D gene could be TRBD1 or TRBD2 (6 bases each). There are 17 residues in the CDR3. The V and J ends lost 4 bases and 9 bases respectively, with 28 bases between them. Germline values: CDR1 DFQATT, CDR2 SNEGSKA (reference sequence). The CDR3 DNA follows: TGCAGTGCTATTACCCCGAAGGGGGGACTCCTTGACGGTGAGCAGTTCTTC. Translated, it gives CSAITPKGGLLDGEQFF.

The V and J genes are TRBV24-1 and TRBJ2-1, with no clear D. V gave up 1 base and J gave up 8 bases, with 8 bases separating them. This CDR3 is built from 13 residues. Germline V gives CDR1 KGHDR, CDR2 SFDVKD. In DNA form, the CDR3 reads TGTGCCACCAGTGATTTTGTTGTGGATGAGCAGTTCTTC. Its translation is CATSDFVVDEQFF.

The chain employs TRBV5-1 and TRBJ2-1, with TRBD2 matching over 8 bases. V was clipped by 3 bases and J by 5 bases; unmatched bases: 10. CDR1 is SGHRS and CDR2 is YFSETQ in the germline V gene. The CDR3 consists of 16 residues. CDR3 nucleotides: TGCGCCAGCAGCTCCCGTCGGCGGGAGGATGACAATGAGCAGTTCTTC. Encoded protein: CASSSRRREDDNEQFF.

The chain carries TRBV7-6 and TRBJ2-2; TRBD1 agrees at 9 bases. With V trimmed by 5 bases and J by 4 bases, 11 bases remained unmatched. Germline V CDR1 and CDR2: SGHVS, FNYEAQ. The CDR3 sequence is 17 residues long. The CDR3 here is CASSPQPGQGFTGELFF. CDR3 coding DNA: TGTGCCAGCAGCCCACAACCGGGACAGGGCTTCACCGGGGAGCTGTTTTTT. Complete variable domain (other parts from reference TRBV7-6 and TRBJ2-2): GAGVSQSPRYKVTKRGQDVALRCDPISGHVSLYWYRQALGQGPEFLTYFNYEAQQDKSGLPNDRFSAERPEGSISTLTIQRTEQRDSAMYRCASSPQPGQGFTGELFFGEGSRLTVL.

V is TRBV7-9 and J is TRBJ2-1; no reliable D call. CDR3 size: 13 residues. The ends were cut back, 10 bases at V and 7 bases at J, with 17 bases in the middle. The V gene's germline CDR1 is SEHNR and CDR2 FQNEAQ (reference sequence). In DNA, the CDR3 is TGTGCCACCTTGGGTCTCGGCCGGAATGAGCAGTTCTTC. This gives the protein CATLGLGRNEQFF.

This clonotype has more than one count but fewer than ten. The rearrangement uses TRBV4-1 and TRBJ2-1, with a possible D match to TRBD2 (6 bases). CDR1 and CDR2 (germline): MGHRA, YSYEKL. Trimming left V 3 bases short and J 0 bases short, with 12 bases between. CDR3 length: 16 residues. In nucleotides, the CDR3 is TGCGCCAGCAGCCAGCGGGACCCCAGCTCCTACAATGAGCAGTTCTTC. This gives the protein CASSQRDPSSYNEQFF.